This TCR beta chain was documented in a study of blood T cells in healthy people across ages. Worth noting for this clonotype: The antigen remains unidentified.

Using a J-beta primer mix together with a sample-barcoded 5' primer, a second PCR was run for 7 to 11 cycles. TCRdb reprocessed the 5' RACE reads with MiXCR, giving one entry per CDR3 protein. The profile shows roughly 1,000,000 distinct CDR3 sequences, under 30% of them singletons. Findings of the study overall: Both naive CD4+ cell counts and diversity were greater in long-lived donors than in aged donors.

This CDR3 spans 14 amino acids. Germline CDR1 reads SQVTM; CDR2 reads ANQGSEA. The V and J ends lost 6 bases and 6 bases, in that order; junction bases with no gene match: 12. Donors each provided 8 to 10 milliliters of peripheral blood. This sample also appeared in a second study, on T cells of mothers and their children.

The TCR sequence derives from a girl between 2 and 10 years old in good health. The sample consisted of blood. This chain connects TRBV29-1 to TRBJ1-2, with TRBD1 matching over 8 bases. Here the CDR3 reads CSVPIPGQADGYTF. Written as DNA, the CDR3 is TGCAGCGTGCCCATTCCGGGACAGGCGGATGGCTACACCTTC.